The 5 T cell receptor beta chains given below trace back to one sample, sequenced in a study of blood T cell repertoires in COVID-19. Only in-frame clones appear in the TCRdb table, and some are missing; sequencing was by immunoSEQ multiplex PCR. This table has about 360,000 clones, roughly 86% appearing once. Sequencing was performed on peripheral blood. These receptors all stem from a human donor in a cohort sampled during active COVID-19.

The chain uses TRBV6-5 and TRBJ1-5; TRBD1 matches 8 bases. Germline assignment: CDR1 MNHEY and CDR2 SVGAGI. This CDR3 is 14 amino acids long. V dropped 6 bases and J dropped 6; count of bases not matched to a gene: 7. This CDR3 is CASRMTGEGQPQHF. In DNA, the CDR3 is TGTGCCAGCAGAATGACAGGGGAGGGTCAGCCCCAGCATTTT.

This clone occurred once. This chain links TRBV30 with TRBJ2-3, with TRBD2 matching 7 bases. In germline, CDR1 is GTSNPN, CDR2 SVGIG (reference sequence). The length of the CDR3 is 14 residues. The trim removed 2 bases at V and 4 bases at J, leaving 6 bases unmatched. The CDR3 sequence: CAWSQGGPADTQYF. In DNA form, the CDR3 reads TGTGCCTGGAGTCAGGGAGGGCCGGCAGATACGCAGTATTTT.

This rearrangement joins TRBV3-1 (or the pseudogene TRBV3-2) to TRBJ2-1, with 12 positions matching TRBD2. The V gene's germline CDR1 is LGHDT and CDR2 YNNKEL (reference sequence). There are 14 residues in the CDR3. V lost 3 bases and J lost 7; bases outside the gene matches: 1. The CDR3 loop reads CASSHGLAGNEQFF. The CDR3 DNA reads as TGTGCCAGCAGCCACGGACTAGCGGGGAATGAGCAGTTCTTC.

On this clone itself: Different DNA sequences within this sample yield the same CDR3. The gene calls are TRBV7-2 and TRBJ2-1; 9 bases line up with TRBD1. The CDR3 spans 15 residues. The germline V gene encodes CDR1 SGHTA and CDR2 FQGNSA. Trimming at V came to 5 bases and at J to 4 bases, leaving 6 bases not matched to a gene. For the CDR3, the DNA is TGTGCCAGCAGCCTAGGACAGGGGCCTTACAATGAGCAGTTCTTC. Translation: CASSLGQGPYNEQFF.

The rearrangement uses TRBV6-5 and TRBJ1-2; TRBD1 matches at 8 bases. The CDR3 totals 14 residues. Germline loops: CDR1 MNHEY, CDR2 SVGAGI. V shed 4 bases and J 2 bases; nucleotides not matched to a gene: 3. This CDR3 is CASSSSGGNYGYTF. CDR3 nucleotides: TGTGCCAGCAGTTCCTCAGGGGGCAACTATGGCTACACCTTC.